These 26 T cell receptor beta chains share one sample of origin, sequenced in a study of T cell responses to AZD1222 COVID-19 vaccine. This table comes from immunoSEQ multiplex PCR, and its TCRdb copy is limited to in-frame clones, with some not included. The table has fewer than 200,000 clones, 70% to 90% seen once; the top ten hold approximately 10%. The source was peripheral blood, collected 28 days after the second AZD1222 dose. The receptors stem from an adult who received the AZD1222 COVID-19 vaccine.

V and J are TRBV4-2 and TRBJ1-6; D is ambiguous. Between the trimmed V and J ends, which lost 4 bases and 7 bases, there was a span of 11 bases. Looked up from germline, CDR1 is LGHNA and CDR2 is YNFKEQ. The CDR3 has 14 residues. The CDR3 sequence: CASSLPALNSPLHF. CDR3 in DNA: TGTGCCAGCAGCCTCCCGGCGTTGAATTCACCCCTCCACTTT.

The rearrangement links TRBV6-5 to TRBJ1-2; a weak D match, TRBD1 (6 bases). Germline V CDR1 and CDR2: MNHEY, SVGAGI. CDR3 size: 12 residues. V was trimmed by 6 bases and J by 4 bases, leaving 9 bases between them. CDR3 DNA: TGTGCCAGCAGGGCAGGGGCCTATGGCTACACCTTC. It specifies CASRAGAYGYTF.

This chain uses TRBV15 with TRBJ1-5, with D perhaps TRBD1 (5 bases). CDR3 size: 15 residues. Germline V gives CDR1 LNHNV, CDR2 YYDKDF (reference sequence). Trimming left V 5 bases short and J 6 bases short, with 17 bases between. As DNA, the CDR3 is TGTGCCACCAGCGGGGGGAGTGGGATGGGTCAGCCCCAGCATTTT. Translating gives CATSGGSGMGQPQHF.

This chain connects TRBV21-1 to TRBJ2-1; the D call of TRBD1 is as the table states it, not checked on the DNA. TRBV21-1 has pseudogene status. This CDR3 region has 14 residues. CDR3 sequence (DNA): TGTGCCAGCAGCAAAGCGCTTAAGGGGAATGAGCAGTTCTTC. Translated: CASSKALKGNEQFF.

The chain recombines TRBV6-5 with TRBJ1-4; 9 bases map to TRBD1. The CDR3 extends over 16 amino acids. Germline V CDR1 and CDR2: MNHEY, SVGAGI. V was clipped by 2 bases and J by 6 bases; unmatched bases: 7. For the CDR3, the DNA is TGTGCCAGCAGTTACGCACCGGGACAGGGTTATGAAAAACTGTTTTTT. Translated: CASSYAPGQGYEKLFF.

The chain combines TRBV3-1 (or the pseudogene TRBV3-2) with TRBJ1-2; D is unclear. Germline V CDR1 and CDR2: LGHDT, YNNKEL (reference sequence). V dropped 0 bases and J dropped 8 bases, with 13 bases sitting between them. The length of the CDR3 is 14 residues. The CDR3 loop is CASSQDSGVGGYTF. The CDR3 DNA reads TGTGCCAGCAGCCAAGACTCCGGGGTGGGGGGCTACACCTTC.

Here the CDR3 DNA reads TGTGCCTGGAGGACAGGGGCCCACTATGGCTACACCTTC. Translating gives CAWRTGAHYGYTF. This chain uses TRBV30 with TRBJ1-2; 8 bases match TRBD1. Trimming cost V 3 bases and J 3 bases; bases outside gene matches: 3. The CDR3 runs 13 residues. Germline-derived CDR1 and CDR2 are GTSNPN and SVGIG (reference sequence).

This sequence joins TRBV6-6 and TRBJ1-6; TRBD1 matches 9 bases. Germline CDR1 is MNHNY and CDR2 is SVGAGI (reference sequence). The CDR3 loop spans 15 amino acids. V gave up 0 bases and J gave up 9 bases; unmatched junction bases: 3. The CDR3: CASSYSRDRASPLHF. The CDR3 bases are TGTGCCAGCAGTTACTCGAGGGACAGGGCTTCACCCCTCCACTTT.

The chain employs TRBV11-2 and TRBJ1-1; D remains ambiguous. Germline CDR1 is SGHAT and CDR2 is FQNNGV. The CDR3 totals 13 residues. V was cut by 3 bases and J by 4 bases, with 9 bases left in between. The CDR3 coding sequence is TGTGCCAGCAGCTTGAATCTTCCCACTGAAGCTTTCTTT. Protein: CASSLNLPTEAFF.

The chain recombines TRBV18 with TRBJ1-5; D may be TRBD1 (5 bases). Trimming took 2 bases from V and 3 from J, leaving 8 bases between them. In germline, CDR1 is KGHSH, CDR2 LQKENI. The CDR3 has 14 amino acids. Here the CDR3 reads CASSPLQDNQPQHF. The CDR3 DNA is TGTGCCAGCTCACCATTACAGGACAATCAGCCCCAGCATTTT.

This chain joins TRBV6-1 and TRBJ2-5, with D perhaps TRBD1 or TRBD2 (6 bases each). V was clipped by 2 bases and J by 5 bases, with 12 bases between them. The germline CDR1 and CDR2 sequences are MNHNS and SASEGT. The CDR3 sequence is 14 residues long. For the CDR3, the DNA is TGTGCCAGCAGTGAACGGGGGCGCACGGAGACCCAGTACTTC. Translated: CASSERGRTETQYF.

The chain recombines TRBV7-2 with TRBJ2-3; either TRBD1 or TRBD2 may fit D (6 bases each). Trimming pared 8 bases from V and 5 bases from J, leaving 14 bases between. Per the germline V gene, CDR1 is SGHTA and CDR2 is FQGNSA. The CDR3 covers 13 residues. CDR3 bases: TGTGCCAGCCTCCCCGGGGGCTTAGATACGCAGTATTTT. Protein sequence: CASLPGGLDTQYF.

The chain couples TRBV2 to TRBJ1-5; D is unresolved. Trimming shortened V by 3 bases and J by 1 base, and 7 bases separated the two germline ends. The CDR3 is 14 amino acids. In germline, CDR1 is SNHLY, CDR2 FYNNEI. The CDR3 DNA reads TGTGCCAGCAGTGAGAGCCGGAGCAATCAGCCCCAGCATTTT. Translation gives CASSESRSNQPQHF.

In this sample, this clone turned up a few times. The identical CDR3 is also encoded by other nucleotide sequences in the sample. The V and J genes are TRBV19 and TRBJ1-2, with D uncertain. The CDR3 consists of 15 residues. The germline V gene has CDR1 LNHDA and CDR2 SQIVND (reference sequence). Trimming removed 2 bases at V and 5 bases at J, with 15 bases between. The CDR3 is CASSIPGPGGYGYTF. As DNA, the CDR3 is TGTGCCAGTAGTATACCCGGACCCGGCGGGTATGGCTACACCTTC.

The J gene is TRBJ2-1, the V gene TRBV9, with TRBD2 matching 12 bases. This CDR3 comprises 17 residues. Germline-derived CDR1 and CDR2 are SGDLS and YYNGEE. The V gene end was trimmed by 0 bases and the J gene end by 5 bases; junction bases not matched to a gene: 6. In nucleotides, the CDR3 is TGTGCCAGCAGCGTAGAAACTAGCGGGGGGTTCAACAATGAGCAGTTCTTC. Protein sequence: CASSVETSGGFNNEQFF.

The chain joins TRBV6-1 to TRBJ1-2; D not resolved. Germline CDR1 reads MNHNS; CDR2 reads SASEGT. V was shortened by 1 base and J by 2 bases, with 8 bases between the two germline ends. The CDR3 loop spans 14 amino acids. CDR3 DNA: TGTGCCAGCAGTGAAGGAGTGACCAACTATGGCTACACCTTC. Its protein is CASSEGVTNYGYTF.

The chain couples TRBV19 to TRBJ2-1, with 7 bases lining up with TRBD1. The CDR3 has 16 residues. V lost 5 bases and J lost 2; bases outside the gene matches: 9. Germline V gives CDR1 LNHDA, CDR2 SQIVND (reference sequence). CDR3 DNA: TGTGCCAGTAGTGATGCCGCGACAGGGACCTACAATGAGCAGTTCTTC. Protein: CASSDAATGTYNEQFF.

The chain carries TRBV18 and TRBJ1-1; D is undetermined. Germline CDR1 KGHSH, CDR2 LQKENI. Trimming took off 1 base at V and 2 bases at J, with 8 bases between the two ends. The CDR3 covers 14 residues. The CDR3 DNA reads as TGTGCCAGCTCACCACAGAATACCAACACTGAAGCTTTCTTT. This translates into CASSPQNTNTEAFF.

The genes are TRBV7-3 and TRBJ2-7; D is unresolved. CDR3 size: 13 residues. Trimming removed 3 bases at V and 2 bases at J, with 8 bases between. Germline CDR1 SGHTA, CDR2 FQGTGA. CDR3 in DNA: TGTGCCAGCAGCTTGGCCCGGACCTACGAGCAGTACTTC. This gives the protein CASSLARTYEQYF.

The chain joins TRBV4-1 to TRBJ1-1; a possible D gene is TRBD1 (5 bases). Germline V gene sequence: CDR1 MGHRA, CDR2 YSYEKL. Trimming removed 0 bases from V and 9 bases from J, with 11 bases in between. The CDR3 totals 13 residues. For the CDR3, the DNA is TGCGCCAGCAGCCAAGAGGGAAGGACAAAAGCTTTCTTT. Translating gives CASSQEGRTKAFF.

This clone was recorded a few times. The CDR3 reads CASSLTVGGGFGYTF. The CDR3 DNA reads as TGTGCCAGCAGCTTAACGGTTGGCGGGGGGTTTGGCTACACCTTC. This chain connects TRBV7-2 to TRBJ1-2; TRBD1 is a possible D gene (5 bases). V was pared by 2 bases and J by 7 bases, with 17 bases between. This CDR3 comprises 15 residues. Germline assignment: CDR1 SGHTA and CDR2 FQGNSA.

The chain is built from TRBV7-8 and TRBJ1-1, with D unresolved. Germline V lookup: CDR1 SGHVS, CDR2 FQNEAQ. V dropped 2 bases and J dropped 3 bases, with 7 bases sitting between them. This CDR3 contains 13 residues. In nucleotides, the CDR3 is TGTGCCAGCAGCTTATTGAGGGACACTGAAGCTTTCTTT. It specifies CASSLLRDTEAFF.

This chain connects TRBV6-6 to TRBJ2-2; 9 bases are shared with TRBD1. CDR1 MNHNY and CDR2 SVGAGI come from the germline V gene (reference sequence). The ends lost 5 bases at V and 3 bases at J; junction bases unmatched: 7. The CDR3 is 16 amino acids. CDR3 in amino acids: CASSPGRDRDTGELFF. CDR3 nucleotides: TGTGCCAGCAGTCCCGGCCGGGACAGGGACACCGGGGAGCTGTTTTTT.

This sequence joins TRBV27 and TRBJ1-3; 7 bases are a match to TRBD1. CDR1 and CDR2 from the germline V gene are MNHEY and SMNVEV (reference sequence). The CDR3 sequence is 15 residues long. The ends lost 0 bases at V and 3 bases at J; junction bases unmatched: 2. The CDR3 DNA reads TGTGCCAGCAGTTTATCTAGACAGGGTGGAAACACCATATATTTT. It encodes CASSLSRQGGNTIYF.

In its sample, this clone was seen once. The chain uses TRBV7-7 and TRBJ2-1; the match to TRBD1 covers 7 bases. The ends lost 5 bases at V and 4 bases at J; junction bases unmatched: 2. Germline V CDR1 and CDR2: SSHAT, FNYEAQ (reference sequence). CDR3 size: 13 residues. The CDR3 coding sequence is TGTGCCAGCAGCGGGGGACAGTACAATGAGCAGTTCTTC. Its protein is CASSGGQYNEQFF.

This chain joins TRBV29-1 and TRBJ2-7, with D possibly TRBD1 on 6 matching bases. Germline values: CDR1 SQVTM, CDR2 ANQGSEA. V lost 3 bases, J lost 5 bases, and 17 bases lay in between. This CDR3 region has 14 residues. The CDR3 sequence: CSVESQTGWNEQYF. CDR3 nucleotide sequence: TGCAGCGTTGAGAGTCAGACAGGTTGGAACGAGCAGTACTTC.